The subject of this entry is one T cell receptor beta chain. In germline, CDR1 is MNHNY, CDR2 SVGAGI (reference sequence). The CDR3 loop spans 12 amino acids. The ends were cut back, 6 bases at V and 5 bases at J, with 11 bases in the middle. Using immunoSEQ multiplex PCR, the repertoire was profiled, and TCRdb retains in-frame clones only, with some absent. Among about 85,000 clones listed, over 85% were seen once. This entry belongs to a study of blood T cell repertoires in COVID-19. Study summary: The analysed material was cDNA or gDNA that came from T cells, B-cell-depleted T cells, or PBMCs.

V and J are TRBV6-6 and TRBJ2-7, with D unresolved. Sequencing input: peripheral blood. The TCR comes from a man aged 50 or older with acute or convalescent COVID-19. The CDR3 bases are TGTGCCAGCAGCCCCAGAGGAGACGAGCAGTACGTC. This gives the protein CASSPRGDEQYV.